These T cell receptor beta chains were read from a single sample in a study of blood T cell repertoires in COVID-19. Some clones are missing from TCRdb's copy, which holds only in-frame ones; the method was immunoSEQ multiplex PCR. The table lists 90,000 to 100,000 clones, roughly nine tenths of them singletons. The sample comprised peripheral blood. The receptors originated from a man in his 70s with acute or convalescent COVID-19. CDR3s include the opening cysteine and the closing phenylalanine or tryptophan. The order of the fields is clone size, J gene, D gene, V gene, CDR3 DNA, CDR3 protein. The D gene is left open where the match is weak. Size tells how often a clone was seen (once, few, many) or the class of an expanded clone, and some rows leave it out.

NA	TRBJ1-2	TRBD1	TRBV28	TGTGCCAGCAGTAAATCCGGGACAGCCTATGGCTACACCTTC	CASSKSGTAYGYTF
NA	TRBJ1-5	NA	TRBV6-5	TGTGCCAGCAGTTCCGGGACATATAGCAATCAGCCCCAGCATTTT	CASSSGTYSNQPQHF
NA	TRBJ1-3	NA	TRBV30	TGTGCCTGGAGCCCCAGACAGCTTACCTCTGGAAACACCATATATTTT	CAWSPRQLTSGNTIYF
NA	TRBJ1-5	NA	TRBV5-1	TGCGCCAGCAGCTTGGCCGGGTCCAATTGGCCCCAGCATTTT	CASSLAGSNWPQHF
NA	TRBJ2-5	TRBD2	TRBV30	TGTGCCTGGAGTGTACTAACTAGCGGATGGGGCCTCCAAGAGACCCAGTACTTC	CAWSVLTSGWGLQETQYF
NA	TRBJ2-1	NA	TRBV9	TGTGCCAGCAGCCAATACAATGAGCAGTTCTTC	CASSQYNEQFF
once	TRBJ2-5	TRBD1	TRBV13	TGTGCCAGCAGCTTCCGCTTCCGGGACAGGGGCCAAGAGACCCAGTACTTC	CASSFRFRDRGQETQYF
once	TRBJ1-2	NA	TRBV9	TGTGCCAGCAGCGCCACAGGGTTAGGTGGCTACACCTTC	CASSATGLGGYTF
NA	TRBJ1-5	TRBD1	TRBV5-5	TGTGCCAGCAGCCCGGACAGGTTCCCCAATCAGCCCCAGCATTTT	CASSPDRFPNQPQHF
NA	TRBJ2-5	NA	TRBV28	TGTGCCAGCAGTCCTAACGGGGTAGGAAGCCAAGAGACCCAGTACTTC	CASSPNGVGSQETQYF
few	TRBJ1-2	NA	TRBV5-1	TGCGCCAGCAGCTTGGAAGCGGGCTCTAACTATGGCTACACCTTC	CASSLEAGSNYGYTF
NA	TRBJ2-6	TRBD1	TRBV5-1	TGCGCCAGCAGCTCGGGACAGGCCTTAATCTCTGGGGCCAACGTCCTGACTTTC	CASSSGQALISGANVLTF
NA	TRBJ2-3	NA	TRBV19	TGTGCCAGTACCCTTAAAGCGGGCACAGATACGCAGTATTTT	CASTLKAGTDTQYF
NA	TRBJ1-4	TRBD1	TRBV5-1	TGCGCCAGCAGCTTAGGGGGCCTGACTAATGAAAAACTGTTTTTT	CASSLGGLTNEKLFF
NA	TRBJ1-3	TRBD1	TRBV3-1/TRBV3-2	TGTGCCAGCAGCCAACCGACAGGGGGAGGAAACACCATATATTTT	CASSQPTGGGNTIYF
NA	TRBJ2-1	NA	TRBV7-3	TGTGCCAGCAGCTTAAGGGCAGGGGACAATGAGCAGTTCTTC	CASSLRAGDNEQFF
once	TRBJ1-5	NA	TRBV5-1	TGCGCCAGCAGCTTGGGGGCAGGGAATAGCAATCAGCCCCAGCATTTT	CASSLGAGNSNQPQHF
NA	TRBJ2-1	TRBD1	TRBV29-1	TGCAGCGCGACACCGACAGGGTCCATGTCTGAGTTCTTC	CSATPTGSMSEFF
NA	TRBJ1-3	NA	TRBV6-5	TGTGCCAGCAGCCAAACTGACTCTGGAAACACCATATATTTT	CASSQTDSGNTIYF
NA	TRBJ2-2	NA	TRBV5-4	TGTGCCAGCAGCCCGGGACTTAACACCGGGGAGCTGTTTTTT	CASSPGLNTGELFF
NA	TRBJ2-7	NA	TRBV28	TGTGCCAGCAGTATACCAACATATAACGAGCAGTACTTC	CASSIPTYNEQYF
NA	TRBJ2-5	TRBD2	TRBV14	TGTGCCAGCAGCCAAGGGACTAGCTACGGAGAGACCCAGTACTTC	CASSQGTSYGETQYF
once	TRBJ1-2	NA	TRBV20-1	TGCAGTGCTACTCGACAGGACTTCTACACCTTC	CSATRQDFYTF
NA	TRBJ2-6	TRBD2	TRBV6-5	TGTGCCAGCAGGGCCCCGCGGGGGTCCAACGTCCTGACTTTC	CASRAPRGSNVLTF
NA	TRBJ2-5	NA	TRBV7-3	TGTGCCAGCAGCTTAGGGGGGGCCCCGGGGGAGACCCAGTACTTC	CASSLGGAPGETQYF
once	TRBJ2-1	TRBD2	TRBV27	TGTGCCAGCAGTTTAATGTGGGAGGGAACAAATGAGCAGTTCTTC	CASSLMWEGTNEQFF
once	TRBJ1-2	NA	TRBV19	TGTGCCAGTAACCAAGTAGCCTCGAATGGCTACACCTTC	CASNQVASNGYTF
NA	TRBJ1-5	NA	TRBV19	TGTGCTTCAGTGGAGAGGGGGATGAGCAATCAGCCCCAGCATTTT	CASVERGMSNQPQHF
many	TRBJ2-2	NA	TRBV28	TGTGCCAGCAGTTCCGGACAGAACACCGGGGAGCTGTTTTTT	CASSSGQNTGELFF
NA	TRBJ2-5	TRBD2	TRBV19	TGTGCCAGTAGTATCAAAGTAGCGGGGGGCCCGATTCAAGAGACCCAGTACTTC	CASSIKVAGGPIQETQYF
NA	TRBJ1-2	TRBD1	TRBV24-1	TGTGCCACCAGTGATCCGGGGACAGGGGGCTTCGGCTACACCTTC	CATSDPGTGGFGYTF
NA	TRBJ1-5	NA	TRBV30	TGTGCCTGGAGTCCTACAGGTTATAGCAATCAGCCCCAGCATTTT	CAWSPTGYSNQPQHF
NA	TRBJ1-2	NA	TRBV28	TGTGCCAGCAGTTTAGTCCAGGGGCGGGGCTACACCTTC	CASSLVQGRGYTF
NA	TRBJ1-2	TRBD1	TRBV27	TGTGCCAGCAGTCTCGGACAGGGGAACTATGGCTACACCTTC	CASSLGQGNYGYTF
NA	TRBJ2-3	NA	TRBV3-1/TRBV3-2	TGTGCCAGCAGTCCTGGGGGGGGGCGCACAGATACGCAGTATTTT	CASSPGGGRTDTQYF
NA	TRBJ1-5	NA	TRBV2	TGTGCCAGCAGTGAAGATTTAGTCAATCAGCCCCAGCATTTT	CASSEDLVNQPQHF
NA	TRBJ1-1	TRBD1	TRBV11-2	TGTGCCAGCACATCGGTACAGGGGTTTGAAGCTTTCTTT	CASTSVQGFEAFF
NA	TRBJ1-3	TRBD1	TRBV10-3	TGTGCCATGACAGGGGATCGCTCTGGAAACACCATATATTTT	CAMTGDRSGNTIYF
once	TRBJ2-3	NA	TRBV11-1	TGTGCCACCTCGGGGGACAGATCCACAGATACGCAGTATTTT	CATSGDRSTDTQYF
NA	TRBJ2-1	NA	TRBV3-1/TRBV3-2	TGTGCCAGCAGCCAAGAAGCAGGGCCGAGTAGGTACAATGAGCAGTTCTTC	CASSQEAGPSRYNEQFF
NA	TRBJ1-3	TRBD1	TRBV6-5	TGTGCCAGCTCGACAGGGAGAGGAAACACCATATATTTT	CASSTGRGNTIYF
NA	TRBJ1-3	NA	TRBV28	TGTGCCAGCAAACCACCTACAGGGAGCTCTGGAAACACCATATATTTT	CASKPPTGSSGNTIYF
once	TRBJ2-3	NA	TRBV5-1	TGCGCCAGCGGGGGTAGCGGAAGCACAGATACGCAGTATTTT	CASGGSGSTDTQYF
NA	TRBJ1-5	NA	TRBV6-6	TGTGCCAGCAGTTTCCGATCGGGGGGTCAGCCCCAGCATTTT	CASSFRSGGQPQHF
NA	TRBJ2-5	TRBD1	TRBV6-5	TGTGCCAGCAGTTACTCAGGGGGCGGTGAGACCCAGTACTTC	CASSYSGGGETQYF
NA	TRBJ1-2	NA	TRBV19	TGTGCCAGTAGGGCTGAATCCGGGACAACCGACAACTATGGCTACACCTTC	CASRAESGTTDNYGYTF